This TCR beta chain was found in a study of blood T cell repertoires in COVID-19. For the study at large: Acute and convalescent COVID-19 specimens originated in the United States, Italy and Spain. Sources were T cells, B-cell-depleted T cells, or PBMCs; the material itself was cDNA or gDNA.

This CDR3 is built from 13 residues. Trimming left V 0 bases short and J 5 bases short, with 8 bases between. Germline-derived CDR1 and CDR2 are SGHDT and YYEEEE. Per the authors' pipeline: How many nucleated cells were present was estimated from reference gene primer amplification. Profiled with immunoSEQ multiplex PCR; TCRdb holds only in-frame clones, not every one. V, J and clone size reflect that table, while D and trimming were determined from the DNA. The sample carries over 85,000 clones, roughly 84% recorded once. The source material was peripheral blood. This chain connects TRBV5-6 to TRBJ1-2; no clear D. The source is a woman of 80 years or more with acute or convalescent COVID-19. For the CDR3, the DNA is TGTGCCAGCAGCTTGGCCTTATCTTATGGCTACACCTTC. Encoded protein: CASSLALSYGYTF.